These 10 T cell receptor beta chains originate from one sample sequenced in a study of a mutant IDH1 vaccine in newly diagnosed glioma. Data came from immunoSEQ multiplex PCR; TCRdb stores just in-frame clones and leaves some out. In the table there are about 52,000 clones, over 60% of which are singletons. Antigens of these TCRs are unknown. As for time point: week 47, end of study. A single vaccine dose contained 300 ug of mutant IDH1 20-mer peptide, and topical imiquimod was used with it. Sequencing was performed on PBMCs, taken from a glioma patient whose treatment included an IDH1 peptide vaccine. The source is a woman aged 35 to 49 with glioma. Some clones in this sample may be carry-over from other donors' samples.

The CDR3 nucleotides read TGTGCCAGCAGTCCGGGTCCTATCAACGTCCTGACTTTC. It is translated as CASSPGPINVLTF. The V call is TRBV6-6, the J call TRBJ2-6; D is unclear. The CDR3 has 13 amino acids. The V gene's germline CDR1 is MNHNY and CDR2 SVGAGI (reference sequence). V lost 5 bases and J lost 9, with 11 bases in between.

The rearrangement joins TRBV7-2 to TRBJ2-1; possibly TRBD2 for D (5 bases). In germline, CDR1 is SGHTA, CDR2 FQGNSA. The CDR3 is 14 amino acids. V lost 1 base, J lost 4 bases, and 8 bases lay in between. The CDR3 DNA reads TGTGCCAGCAGCTTAGGCCCGGGGTACAATGAGCAGTTCTTC. Protein: CASSLGPGYNEQFF.

This rearrangement joins TRBV5-1 to TRBJ2-5; no clear D. Germline CDR1 and CDR2: SGHRS and YFSETQ. The V and J ends lost 4 bases and 0 bases respectively, with 13 bases between them. The CDR3 contains 15 residues. The CDR3 loop is CASSPSASYQETQYF. CDR3 DNA sequence: TGCGCCAGCAGCCCGAGCGCCTCGTACCAAGAGACCCAGTACTTC.

This clone has only a few counts. This chain connects TRBV6-1 to TRBJ2-3, with TRBD1 as a possible D gene (6 bases). V dropped 2 bases and J dropped 4 bases, with 13 bases sitting between them. Germline V lookup: CDR1 MNHNS, CDR2 SASEGT. CDR3 length: 15 amino acids. CDR3 nucleotide sequence: TGTGCCAGCAGTGAAAGGGCAGGGACATCAGATACGCAGTATTTT. Translated: CASSERAGTSDTQYF.

The chain carries TRBV20-1 and TRBJ1-1; D perhaps matches TRBD1 (5 bases). Trimming shortened V by 7 bases and J by 11 bases, and 14 bases separated the two germline ends. Germline CDR1 DFQATT, CDR2 SNEGSKA (reference sequence). The CDR3 consists of 10 residues. The CDR3 DNA follows: TGCAGTGGGGGGGGTAAGGGGGCTTTCTTT. Translating gives CSGGGKGAFF.

This clone occurred many times. J is TRBJ1-3 and V is TRBV30; D is undetermined. This CDR3 comprises 13 residues. Germline CDR1 and CDR2: GTSNPN and SVGIG (reference sequence). V lost 0 bases to trimming and J lost 2 bases, with 5 bases between them. The CDR3 nucleotides are TGTGCCTGGAGTGTACTAGCTGGAAACACCATATATTTT. Amino acid sequence: CAWSVLAGNTIYF.

The rearrangement joins TRBV5-1 to TRBJ1-4; 9 nucleotides agree with TRBD1. The CDR3 contains 16 residues. CDR1 is SGHRS, CDR2 YFSETQ, per germline. With V trimmed by 4 bases and J by 0 bases, 4 bases remained unmatched. CDR3 in amino acids: CASSGQGLTTNEKLFF. CDR3 DNA sequence: TGCGCCAGCAGCGGACAGGGGCTGACAACTAATGAAAAACTGTTTTTT.

This clone came up a few times. The chain has TRBV19 and TRBJ1-4; no reliable D call. Trimming took off 3 bases at V and 7 bases at J, with 3 bases between the two ends. Per the germline V gene, CDR1 is LNHDA and CDR2 is SQIVND (reference sequence). The CDR3 extends over 11 amino acids. The CDR3 DNA reads TGTGCCAGTAGTATTGGTGAAAAACTGTTTTTT. It is translated as CASSIGEKLFF.

V gene TRBV4-3 combines with J gene TRBJ1-4; 7 nucleotides agree with TRBD1. V dropped 4 bases and J dropped 13; count of bases not matched to a gene: 9. The CDR3 extends over 13 amino acids. CDR1 and CDR2 from the germline V gene are LGHNA and YSLEER. The CDR3 DNA reads TGCGCCAGCAGCCGCGACAGGGAGAGCGTACTGTTTTTT. This gives the protein CASSRDRESVLFF.

This clone was seen a few times. This chain uses TRBV7-2 with TRBJ2-7, with D unclear. This CDR3 contains 15 residues. Looked up from germline, CDR1 is SGHTA and CDR2 is FQGNSA. V was clipped by 4 bases and J by 3 bases, with 16 bases between them. The CDR3 sequence: CASSSPELGYYEQYF. CDR3 in DNA: TGTGCCAGCAGCTCACCGGAGTTGGGGTACTACGAGCAGTACTTC.